This T cell receptor beta chain was captured by sequencing in a study of shared clonotypes between healthy human individuals. Only Caucasian adults living in Nashville, Tennessee made up the donor group. An even split of each subset's genomic DNA across several immunoSEQ plates was performed. Profiling relied on immunoSEQ multiplex PCR, and the TCRdb table lists in-frame clones only, not all of them. The sample holds around 990,000 clones, 70% to 80% seen once. V shed 0 bases and J shed 0 bases, with 13 bases lying between them. This CDR3 has 18 residues. The J gene is TRBJ1-6, the V gene TRBV5-7; TRBD1 might be the D (5 bases). TRBV5-7 is an ORF for which the function is uncertain. The source material was memory CD4+ T cells from PBMCs. Subset indicated: CD45RA-negative fraction. This TCR came from a man between 18 and 29 years old in good health. Some clones in this sample may be carry-over from other donors' samples. CDR3 nucleotides: TGTGCCAGCAGCTTGGAGTGGGACCGGAGCTCCTATAATTCACCCCTCCACTTT. Its protein is CASSLEWDRSSYNSPLHF.